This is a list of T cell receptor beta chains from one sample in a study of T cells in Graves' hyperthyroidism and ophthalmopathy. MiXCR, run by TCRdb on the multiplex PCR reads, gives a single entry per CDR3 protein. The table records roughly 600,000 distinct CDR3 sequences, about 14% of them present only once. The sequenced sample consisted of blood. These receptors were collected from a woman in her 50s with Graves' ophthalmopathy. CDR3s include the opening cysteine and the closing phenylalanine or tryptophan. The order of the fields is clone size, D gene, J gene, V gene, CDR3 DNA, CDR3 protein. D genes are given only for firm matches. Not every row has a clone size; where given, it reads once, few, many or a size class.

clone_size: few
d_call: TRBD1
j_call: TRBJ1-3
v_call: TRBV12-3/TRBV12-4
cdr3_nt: TGTGCCAGCAGTTCTCTACGGACAGGGGGAAATAGGGGCACCATATATTTT
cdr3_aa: CASSSLRTGGNRGTIYF

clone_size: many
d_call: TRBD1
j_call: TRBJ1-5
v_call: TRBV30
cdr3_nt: TGTGCCTGGGGGGGACAGGGGCAGCCCCAGCATTTT
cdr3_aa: CAWGGQGQPQHF

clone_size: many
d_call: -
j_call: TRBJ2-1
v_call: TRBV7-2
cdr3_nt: TGTGCCAGCAGCTTAGGGGGGAGCCACAATGAGCAGTTCTTC
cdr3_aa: CASSLGGSHNEQFF

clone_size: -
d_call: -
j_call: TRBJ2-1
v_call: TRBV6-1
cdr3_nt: TGTGCCACTTCGATATCCAGGTCGCGAGAGCAGTGCTTC
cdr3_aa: CATSISRSREQCF

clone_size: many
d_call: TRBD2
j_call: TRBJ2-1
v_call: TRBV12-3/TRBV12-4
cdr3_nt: TGTGCCAGCAGTTCAGCGGGAGGGCCGGAACGCAATGAGCAGTTCTTC
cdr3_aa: CASSSAGGPERNEQFF

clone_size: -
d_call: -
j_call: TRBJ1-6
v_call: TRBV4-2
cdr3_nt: TGTGCCAGCAGCCAAGGGGAACGTTCCTATAATTCACCCCTCCACTTT
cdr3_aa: CASSQGERSYNSPLHF

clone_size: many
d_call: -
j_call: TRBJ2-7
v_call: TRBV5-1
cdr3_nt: TGCGCCAGCAGCTTGGCCCAGGGTACCTACGAGCAGTACTTC
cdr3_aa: CASSLAQGTYEQYF

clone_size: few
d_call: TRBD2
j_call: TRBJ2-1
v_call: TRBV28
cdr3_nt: TGTGCCAGCAGTCCTACCACGCAAAATTCCGAAGGACTAGCGGGAGTCTTCCCCCCCAATGAGCAGTTCTTC
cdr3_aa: CASSPTTQNSEGLAGVFPPNEQFF

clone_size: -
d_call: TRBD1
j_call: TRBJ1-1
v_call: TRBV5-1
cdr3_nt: TGCGCCAGCAGCTTGGCGGTTCAGGGGGCACGTTCTATCGGCACTGAAGCTTTCTTT
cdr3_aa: CASSLAVQGARSIGTEAFF

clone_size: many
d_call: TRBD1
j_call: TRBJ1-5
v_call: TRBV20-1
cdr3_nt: TGCAGTGCCGGGACAGGGAGCCAGCCCCAGCATTTT
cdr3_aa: CSAGTGSQPQHF

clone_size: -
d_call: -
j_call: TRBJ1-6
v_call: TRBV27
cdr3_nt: TGTGCCAGCAGTTCCGGGGCCCGAAGGGTTTCACCCCTCCACTTT
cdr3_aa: CASSSGARRVSPLHF

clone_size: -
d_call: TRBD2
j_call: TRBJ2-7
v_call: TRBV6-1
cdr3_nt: TGTGCCAGCTTAGCGGGAGAATGGGCCGGGTCCTACGAGCAGTACTTC
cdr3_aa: CASLAGEWAGSYEQYF

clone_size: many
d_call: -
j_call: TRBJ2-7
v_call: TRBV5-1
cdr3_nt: TGCGCCAGCAGCTTGTTCGAGTATTCCTACGAGCAGTACTTC
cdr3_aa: CASSLFEYSYEQYF

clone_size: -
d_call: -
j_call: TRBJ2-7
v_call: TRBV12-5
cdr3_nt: TGTGCTAGTGGTTTCCGAACCACCTACGAGCAGTACTTC
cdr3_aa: CASGFRTTYEQYF

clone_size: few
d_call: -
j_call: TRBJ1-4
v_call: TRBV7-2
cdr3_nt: TGTGCCAGCAGCTTACGTACAGGATCTAATGAAAAACTGTTTTTT
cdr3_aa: CASSLRTGSNEKLFF

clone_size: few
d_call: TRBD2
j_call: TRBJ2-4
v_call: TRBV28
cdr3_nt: TGTGCCAGCAGTTTAGGGGCGGGAGGAAGAAACATTCAGTACTTC
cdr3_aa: CASSLGAGGRNIQYF

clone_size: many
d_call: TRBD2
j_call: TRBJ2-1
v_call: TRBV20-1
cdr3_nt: TGCAGTGCTAGCGTGTCTAGCGGGAGCTCCTACAATGAGCAGTTCTTC
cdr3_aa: CSASVSSGSSYNEQFF

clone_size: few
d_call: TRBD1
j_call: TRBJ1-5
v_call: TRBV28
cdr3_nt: TGTGCCAGCAGTTCCGTGACAGGGAATAGCAATCAGCCCCAGCATTTT
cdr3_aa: CASSSVTGNSNQPQHF

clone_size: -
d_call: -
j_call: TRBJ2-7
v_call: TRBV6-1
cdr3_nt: TGTGCCAGCGACCGTAGGGGGACCTCCTACGAGCAGTACTTC
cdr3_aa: CASDRRGTSYEQYF

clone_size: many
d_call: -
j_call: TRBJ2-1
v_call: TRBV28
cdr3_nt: TGTGCCACCCGAGCTAGCTCCTACAATGAGCAGTTCTTC
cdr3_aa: CATRASSYNEQFF

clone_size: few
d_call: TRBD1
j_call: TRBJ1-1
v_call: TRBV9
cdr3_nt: TGTGCCAGCAGCGTAGGTCCCGGACAGGGCGACACTGAAGCTTTCTTT
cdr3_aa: CASSVGPGQGDTEAFF

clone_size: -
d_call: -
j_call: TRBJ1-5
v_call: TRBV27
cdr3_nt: TGTGCCAGCAGTTTATGGGGGGGAGGCAATCAGCCCCAGCATTTT
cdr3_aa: CASSLWGGGNQPQHF

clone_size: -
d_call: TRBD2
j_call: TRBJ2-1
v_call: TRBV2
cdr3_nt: TGTGCCAGCAGCCCCCGGACAGTCCTCGCCGGGACTAGCGGGAGATTTGAGCAGTTCTTC
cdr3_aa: CASSPRTVLAGTSGRFEQFF

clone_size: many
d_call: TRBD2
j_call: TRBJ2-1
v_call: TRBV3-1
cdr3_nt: TGTGCCAGCAGCCAAGAGGGCACTAGCGGGATGTACAATGAGCAGTTCTTC
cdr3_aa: CASSQEGTSGMYNEQFF

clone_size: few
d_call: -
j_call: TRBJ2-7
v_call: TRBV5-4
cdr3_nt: TGTGCCAGCAGCGTGCCACAGGGTCAAGGCGAGCAGTACTTC
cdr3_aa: CASSVPQGQGEQYF

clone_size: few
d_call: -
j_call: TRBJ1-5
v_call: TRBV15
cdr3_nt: TGTGCCACCAGCAGAGGCGCCCGGGGGGGGACGGTTCAGCCCCAGCATTTT
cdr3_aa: CATSRGARGGTVQPQHF

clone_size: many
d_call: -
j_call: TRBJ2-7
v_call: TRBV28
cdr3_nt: TGTGCCAGCGGGTCTCCGGGAACCTGGCTCGAGCAGTACTTC
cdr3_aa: CASGSPGTWLEQYF

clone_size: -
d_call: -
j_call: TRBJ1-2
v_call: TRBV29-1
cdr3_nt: TGCAGCGTCGAGGACACCTCCTATGGCTACACCTTC
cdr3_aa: CSVEDTSYGYTF

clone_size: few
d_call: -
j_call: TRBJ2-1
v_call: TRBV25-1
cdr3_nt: TGTGCCAGCAGTGAACCGCACCACGGGACGGAGTCCTACAATGAGCAGTTCTTC
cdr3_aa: CASSEPHHGTESYNEQFF

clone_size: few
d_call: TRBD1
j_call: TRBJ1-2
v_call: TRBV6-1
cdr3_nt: TGTGCCAGCAGCTCGAACGACAGGGGTTGGTATGGCTACACCTTC
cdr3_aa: CASSSNDRGWYGYTF

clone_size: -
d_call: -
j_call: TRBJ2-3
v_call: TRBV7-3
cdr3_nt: TGTGCCAGCAGCTTATTAACTGGTACGCAGTATTTT
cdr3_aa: CASSLLTGTQYF

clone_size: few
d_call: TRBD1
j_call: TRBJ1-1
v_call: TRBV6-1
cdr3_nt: TGTGCCAGCAGGCCCGGGACAGTCATGAACACTGAAGCTTTCTTT
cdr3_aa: CASRPGTVMNTEAFF

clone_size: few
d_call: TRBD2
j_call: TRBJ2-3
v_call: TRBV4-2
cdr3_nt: TGTGCCAGCAGCCGAGGGGAAGCTAGCGGGAGGCTTAGCACAGATACGCAGTATTTT
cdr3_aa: CASSRGEASGRLSTDTQYF

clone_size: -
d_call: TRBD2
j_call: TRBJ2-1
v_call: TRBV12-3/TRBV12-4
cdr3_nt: TGTGCCAGCAGCGGGGGTAGCGGGAGGAAAAACAATGAGCAGTTCTTC
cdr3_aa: CASSGGSGRKNNEQFF

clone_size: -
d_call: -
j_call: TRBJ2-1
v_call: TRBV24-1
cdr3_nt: TGTGCCACCTCACCTAGTTCTCACAATGAGCAGTTCTTC
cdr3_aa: CATSPSSHNEQFF

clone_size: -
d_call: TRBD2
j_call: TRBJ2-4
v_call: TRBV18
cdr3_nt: TGTGCCAGCTCAGGGGTAGCGGGAGCCAAAAACATTCAGTACTTC
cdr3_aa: CASSGVAGAKNIQYF

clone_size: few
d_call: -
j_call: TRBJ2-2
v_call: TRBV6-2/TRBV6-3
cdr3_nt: TGTGCCAGCAGTCAGGGCTACACCGGGGAGCTGTTTTTT
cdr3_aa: CASSQGYTGELFF

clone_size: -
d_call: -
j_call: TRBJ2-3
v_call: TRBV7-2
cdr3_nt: TGTGCCAGCAGCATAAGGGGTTATTCCACGGATACGCAGTATTTT
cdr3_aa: CASSIRGYSTDTQYF

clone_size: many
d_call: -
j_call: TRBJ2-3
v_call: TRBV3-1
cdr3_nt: TGTGCCAGCAGCCAAGGCAGGAAGCCACTCACAGATACGCAGTATTTT
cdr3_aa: CASSQGRKPLTDTQYF

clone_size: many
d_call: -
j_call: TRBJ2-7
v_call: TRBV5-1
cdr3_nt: TGCGCCAGCAGCTCCCTCCACGAGCAGTACTTC
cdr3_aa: CASSSLHEQYF

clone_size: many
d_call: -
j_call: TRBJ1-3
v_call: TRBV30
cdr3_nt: TGTGCCTGGACTCCGGACCTCTCTGGAAACACCATATATTTT
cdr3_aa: CAWTPDLSGNTIYF

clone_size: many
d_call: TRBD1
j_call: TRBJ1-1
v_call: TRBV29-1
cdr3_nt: TGCAGCGTTGAACAACCGGGACAGGGCTCTGAAGCTTTCTTT
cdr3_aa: CSVEQPGQGSEAFF

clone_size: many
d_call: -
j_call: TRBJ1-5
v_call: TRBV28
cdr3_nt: TGTGCCAGCAGTGAACAGGGTCGGGGTCAGCCCCAGCATTTT
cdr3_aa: CASSEQGRGQPQHF

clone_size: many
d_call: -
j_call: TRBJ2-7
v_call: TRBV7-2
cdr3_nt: TGTGCCAGCAGCCCCAATGGGGTATACGAGCAGTACTTC
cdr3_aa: CASSPNGVYEQYF

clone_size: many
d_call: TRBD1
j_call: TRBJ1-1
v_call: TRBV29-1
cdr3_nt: TGCAGCGTTGACCGTTTTCGGACAGGGAACACTGAAGCTTTCTTT
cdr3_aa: CSVDRFRTGNTEAFF

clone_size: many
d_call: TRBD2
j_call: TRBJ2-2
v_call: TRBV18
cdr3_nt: TGTGCCAGCTCACCACCTGGACTAGCGGGAACCGGGGAGCTGTTTTTT
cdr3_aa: CASSPPGLAGTGELFF

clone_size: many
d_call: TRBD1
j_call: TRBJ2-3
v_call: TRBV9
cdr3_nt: TGTGCCAGCAGCGTAGCTCCCGGGACAGGGATCGCAGATACGCAGTATTTT
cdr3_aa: CASSVAPGTGIADTQYF